The rows below give T cell receptor beta chains drawn from one sample of a study of naive and memory T cell subsets. TCRdb re-analysed the UMI-ligation and nested PCR reads in MiXCR, keeping a single row per CDR3 protein. The data contain 130,000 to 150,000 distinct CDR3 sequences, around 15% of them singletons. The material sequenced was naive CD4+ T cells from blood. The receptors come from a human donor in good health. The CDR3 runs from the conserved cysteine through the conserved F or W. D genes are given only for firm matches. Expanded clones are given a class, and other clones once, few, many or no size at all.

V gene,J gene,CDR3 length,clone size,D gene,CDR3 protein,CDR3 DNA
TRBV15,TRBJ1-1,16,-,TRBD1,CATRPGTGTMNTEAFF,TGTGCCACCAGACCTGGGACAGGAACCATGAACACTGAAGCTTTCTTT
TRBV20-1,TRBJ1-2,16,few,-,CSARVRPLGLNYGYTF,TGCAGTGCTAGAGTCCGGCCGCTGGGGCTTAACTATGGCTACACCTTC
TRBV4-2,TRBJ2-7,16,-,-,CANSQDLPGSSYEQYF,TGTGCCAACAGCCAAGATCTGCCGGGCTCATCCTACGAGCAGTACTTC
TRBV20-1,TRBJ2-2,15,few,TRBD2,CSAFSGRAGTGELFF,TGCAGTGCTTTTTCCGGGAGGGCCGGGACCGGGGAGCTGTTTTTT
TRBV7-9,TRBJ2-3,16,-,-,CASSFGGRPRTDTQYF,TGTGCCAGCAGCTTTGGGGGCCGGCCCCGCACAGATACGCAGTATTTT
TRBV18,TRBJ2-7,18,-,TRBD2,CASSPAIAGGRLPLEQYF,TGTGCCAGCTCACCGGCAATAGCGGGAGGGCGCCTACCTCTCGAGCAGTACTTC
TRBV11-2,TRBJ1-1,14,few,-,CASSPGAFDTEAFF,TGTGCCAGCAGCCCGGGTGCCTTTGACACTGAAGCTTTCTTT
TRBV24-1,TRBJ2-4,18,few,TRBD1,CATSDPLDRVGVKNIQYF,TGTGCCACCAGTGACCCCCTCGACAGGGTCGGGGTGAAAAACATTCAGTACTTC
TRBV14,TRBJ1-2,15,few,-,CASSQVRIMGYGYTF,TGTGCCAGCAGCCAAGTTCGGATCATGGGCTATGGCTACACCTTC
TRBV5-1,TRBJ2-1,16,few,-,CASSLVPGASYNEQFF,TGCGCCAGCAGCTTGGTCCCGGGGGCAAGCTACAATGAGCAGTTCTTC